Listed here are 5 T cell receptor beta chains from one sample, sequenced in a study of shared clonotypes between healthy human individuals. As defined, naive CD8 cells were CD45RO-negative and positively selected for CCR7, with terminally differentiated effector memory CD45RA+ cells excluded. Sequencing was performed with immunoSEQ multiplex PCR; in TCRdb, only in-frame clones are kept and a portion is missing. This repertoire shows roughly 2.1 million clones, about 92% found once; its top ten account for more than 1.5%. Sequences were obtained from naive CD8+ T cells from PBMCs. Receptors originate from a man younger than 35 in good health. Some clones in this sample may be carry-over from other donors' samples.

This clone has more than one count but fewer than ten. For the CDR3, the DNA is TGTGCCAGCAGTGACCGGACTATGGACAGAGCTAACTATGGCTACACCTTC. The encoded protein is CASSDRTMDRANYGYTF. V is TRBV6-1 and J is TRBJ1-2, with a tentative D call TRBD1 (6 bases). The V and J ends lost 3 bases and 0 bases respectively, with 17 bases between them. This CDR3 contains 17 residues. Germline assignment: CDR1 MNHNS and CDR2 SASEGT.

Worth noting for this clone: The same CDR3 can be traced to other DNA sequences in this sample. This sequence joins TRBV15 and TRBJ2-7; D is possibly TRBD1 or TRBD2 (5 bases each). The CDR3 spans 13 residues. Germline-derived CDR1 and CDR2 are LNHNV and YYDKDF (reference sequence). V was pared by 0 bases and J by 3 bases, with 6 bases between. For the CDR3, the DNA is TGTGCCACCAGCAGAGATGGGGGCTACGAGCAGTACTTC. Its protein product is CATSRDGGYEQYF.

CDR3 sequence reads: CASSVVAANSEQYF. The CDR3 DNA follows: TGTGCCAGCAGCGTAGTAGCGGCCAATAGCGAGCAGTACTTC. The chain joins TRBV9 to TRBJ2-7; the D gene is possibly TRBD2 (6 bases). Between the trimmed V and J ends, which lost 0 bases and 6 bases, there was a span of 13 bases. CDR1 and CDR2 from the germline V gene are SGDLS and YYNGEE. The CDR3 extends over 14 amino acids.

V usage is TRBV4-1 and J usage is TRBJ1-5; D unclear. V lost 0 bases to trimming and J lost 6 bases, with 18 bases between them. Germline V gives CDR1 MGHRA, CDR2 YSYEKL. The CDR3 is 17 amino acids. The CDR3 nucleotides are TGCGCCAGCAGCCAAGATTACCCCGGGAGGCAAAGTCAGCCCCAGCATTTT. Its translation is CASSQDYPGRQSQPQHF.

Turning to this clone: Other nucleotide sequences from this sample produce the same CDR3. The chain joins TRBV5-1 to TRBJ2-1; the match to TRBD2 covers 10 bases. CDR1 is SGHRS and CDR2 is YFSETQ in the germline V gene. The V segment lost 3 bases and the J segment 4 bases; nucleotides outside the gene matches: 1. There are 14 residues in the CDR3. CDR3 sequence (DNA): TGCGCCAGCAGCTCTAGCGGGGGTTACAATGAGCAGTTCTTC. This codes for CASSSSGGYNEQFF.